This entry describes one T cell receptor (beta chain). The target antigen is unknown. The entry originates in a study of blood T cells in healthy people across ages. Study-level findings and limits: Long-lived donors carried more naive CD4+ cells and greater diversity than aged donors. A roughly linear fall in TCR beta diversity per million T cells was seen with increasing age.

Germline V gene data show CDR1 as LNHNV and CDR2 as YYDKDF (reference sequence). This CDR3 is 14 amino acids long. V was cut by 4 bases and J by 2 bases, with 10 bases left in between. Alongside a J-beta primer mix, a sample-barcoded 5' primer served in a second PCR lasting about 7 to 12 cycles. Via MiXCR, TCRdb re-called the 5' RACE reads, giving one row per CDR3 protein. The sample shows fewer than 1,000,000 distinct CDR3 sequences, less than 60% of them seen only once. V usage is TRBV15 and J usage is TRBJ2-3; D not resolved. The TCR sequence derives from a man older than 75 in good health. The material sequenced was blood. The CDR3 spells CATSNRLHTDTQYF. In nucleotides, the CDR3 is TGTGCCACCAGCAACCGACTCCACACAGATACGCAGTATTTT.